This T cell receptor (beta chain) was retrieved from a study of radiation and T cells in renal cell carcinoma. The J segment lost 0 bases and the V segment lost 4 bases, leaving 2 bases of the junction unmatched. CDR3 size: 15 residues. Germline-derived CDR1 and CDR2 are MDHEN and SYDVKM. This sample's time point: blood 2 weeks post-SBRT. The treatment was: 15 Gy SBRT to primary tumor, nephrectomy 4 weeks later. Assay used: immunoSEQ multiplex PCR; TCRdb lists only in-frame clones, some missing. The table lists 120,000 or so clones, around nine tenths of them singletons, with more than 5% in the top ten.

The gene calls are TRBV28 and TRBJ1-5, with 8 bases lining up with TRBD1. The sample was blood, taken from a patient whose treatment included radiotherapy and nephrectomy. This sequence was found in a woman in her sixties or seventies with renal cell carcinoma. The CDR3 reads CASSSDRGSNQPQHF. The CDR3, as DNA: TGTGCCAGCAGTTCCGACAGGGGTAGCAATCAGCCCCAGCATTTT.